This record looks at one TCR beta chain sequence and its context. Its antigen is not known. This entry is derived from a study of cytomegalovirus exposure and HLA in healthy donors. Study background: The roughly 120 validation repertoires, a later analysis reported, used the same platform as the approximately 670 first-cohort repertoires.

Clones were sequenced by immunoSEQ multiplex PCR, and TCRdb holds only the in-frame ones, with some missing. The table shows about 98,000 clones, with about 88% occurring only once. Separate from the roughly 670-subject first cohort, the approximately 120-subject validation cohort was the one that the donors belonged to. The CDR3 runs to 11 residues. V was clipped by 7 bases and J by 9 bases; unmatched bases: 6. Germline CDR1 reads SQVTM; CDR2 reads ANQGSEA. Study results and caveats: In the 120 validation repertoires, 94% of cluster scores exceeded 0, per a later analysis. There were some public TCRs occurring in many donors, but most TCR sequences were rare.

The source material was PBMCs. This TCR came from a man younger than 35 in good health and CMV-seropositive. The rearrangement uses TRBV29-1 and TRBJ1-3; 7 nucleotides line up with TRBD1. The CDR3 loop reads CSAGTASTIYF. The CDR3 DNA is TGCAGCGCCGGGACAGCTAGCACCATATATTTT.